This T cell receptor beta chain was recorded in a study of control samples from healthy donors and cancer patients. The repertoire was sequenced with immunoSEQ multiplex PCR; TCRdb's copy has only in-frame clones and lacks some. There are 150,000 to 200,000 clones in the sample; 91% occur only once, and roughly 1.6% lies in the top ten. Germline lookup yields CDR1 MGHRA and CDR2 YSYEKL. Deletions cut 3 bases from V and 5 bases from J, with 7 bases between. This CDR3 is 13 amino acids long. The TCR sequence derives from a woman between 25 and 40 years old in good health. The chain couples TRBV4-1 to TRBJ1-4; D ambiguous. The sequenced sample was blood. CDR3 DNA: TGCGCCAGCAGCCAGTGGCGGAATGAAAAACTGTTTTTT. This codes for CASSQWRNEKLFF.